One T cell receptor beta chain is described in this entry. As yet, its antigen is unknown. These data belong to a study of radiation and T cells in renal cell carcinoma. Time point in this sample: blood 2 weeks post-SBRT. The treatment is: 15 Gy SBRT to primary tumor, nephrectomy 4 weeks later. This CDR3 is built from 16 residues. V shed 6 bases, J shed 4 bases, and the junction held 14 bases outside the gene matches. CDR1 is SGHVS, CDR2 FQNEAQ, per germline. Sequenced by immunoSEQ multiplex PCR; TCRdb stores in-frame clones only, minus some. The sample includes around 80,000 clones, roughly 87% of them seen just once. Study-level findings and limits: In blood, top tumor clones expanded by 2 weeks, shrinking by 4.

Sequenced here: blood, sampled from a patient whose treatment included radiotherapy and nephrectomy. The gene calls are TRBV7-8 and TRBJ2-7; 8 positions agree with TRBD1. The TCR originated in a man in his fifties or sixties with renal cell carcinoma. CDR3 in DNA: TGTGCCAGCAGACCGATTCGAGCCAGGGGGCGTTACGAGCAGTACTTC. It specifies CASRPIRARGRYEQYF.